The following is a T cell receptor beta chain sequence with its context. Its target is unknown. Germline values: CDR1 LNHNV, CDR2 YYDKDF (reference sequence). The CDR3 is made up of 13 amino acids. V was pared by 3 bases and J by 1 base, with 6 bases between. This record belongs to a study of identical twins. Study observations and caveats: Twins' excess sharing was less marked for out-of-frame beta sequences.

TCRdb fed the 5' RACE reads into MiXCR, producing one record per CDR3 protein. This table has 500,000 or so distinct CDR3 sequences, 13% to 15% appearing once. The same data also went into a second study, on yellow fever vaccine responses in identical twins. Turning to that study: Convergence reportedly seemed to mark part of the twins' vaccine T cell response, with personalization marking the rest.

The sequence was collected from a young woman in good health. The chain links TRBV15 to TRBJ2-5; D gene uncertain. The sample comprised CD4+ T cells sorted from blood. CDR3 coding DNA: TGTGCCACCAGCAGGGTACGCCAAGAGACCCAGTACTTC. Translated: CATSRVRQETQYF. Looking up the rest from reference TRBV15 and TRBJ2-5 gives the full variable domain: DAMVIQNPRYQVTQFGKPVTLSCSQTLNHNVMYWYQQKSSQAPKLLFHYYDKDFNNEADTPDNFQSRRPNTSFCFLDIRSPGLGDTAMYLCATSRVRQETQYFGPGTRLLVL.